This is a list of T cell receptor beta chains from one sample in a study of technical replicates of blood from a few donors. Profiling relied on immunoSEQ multiplex PCR, and the TCRdb table lists in-frame clones only, not all of them. The sample lists more than 70,000 clones, around nine tenths occurring once. Sequenced material: T cells isolated from PBMCs. The receptors were gathered from a human donor in good health. Each CDR3 is given with its conserved first and last residue. D genes are given only for firm matches. Clone size, where shown, is once, few, many, or a class for clones that have expanded.

v_gene: TRBV4-1
j_gene: TRBJ2-7
d_gene: TRBD2
abundance: .
CDR3nt: TGCGCCAGCAGCCAATCTTTATTAGGACTCGCTTCGGCGGGAGGGCCTCCGCACTTC
CDR3aa: CASSQSLLGLASAGGPPHF

v_gene: TRBV9
j_gene: TRBJ1-1
d_gene: .
abundance: few
CDR3nt: TGTGCCAGCAGCGGGAACAGGGATGGGAACACTGAAGCTTTCTTT
CDR3aa: CASSGNRDGNTEAFF

v_gene: TRBV6-5
j_gene: TRBJ2-7
d_gene: TRBD1
abundance: .
CDR3nt: TGTGCCAGCAGTTACGTCGGGGACAGGGGGATCTACGAGCAGTACTTC
CDR3aa: CASSYVGDRGIYEQYF

v_gene: TRBV7-9
j_gene: TRBJ2-2
d_gene: .
abundance: .
CDR3nt: TGTGCCAGCAGCTTAGCGGGGGGGCCTACCGGGGAGCTGTTTTTT
CDR3aa: CASSLAGGPTGELFF

v_gene: TRBV28
j_gene: TRBJ1-4
d_gene: TRBD1
abundance: .
CDR3nt: TGTGCCAGCAGTGCAACGGGACAGGGGGCCCCTGCAACTAATGAAAAACTGTTTTTT
CDR3aa: CASSATGQGAPATNEKLFF

v_gene: TRBV15
j_gene: TRBJ2-7
d_gene: .
abundance: .
CDR3nt: TGTGCCACCAGCAGAGATCGTCACAGGGCCAACGAGCAGTACTTC
CDR3aa: CATSRDRHRANEQYF

v_gene: TRBV7-9
j_gene: TRBJ1-1
d_gene: TRBD1
abundance: .
CDR3nt: TGTGCCAGCAGCTTTGGCGGGACAGGGCGAAACACTGAAGCTTTCTTT
CDR3aa: CASSFGGTGRNTEAFF

v_gene: TRBV28
j_gene: TRBJ1-2
d_gene: .
abundance: .
CDR3nt: TGTGCCAGCAGTTTCCTCGCGGACAGCTATGGCTACACCTTC
CDR3aa: CASSFLADSYGYTF

v_gene: TRBV10-3
j_gene: TRBJ2-7
d_gene: .
abundance: .
CDR3nt: TGTGCCATCAGCCATAGCGAGAACTCCTACGAGCAGTACTTC
CDR3aa: CAISHSENSYEQYF

v_gene: TRBV4-1
j_gene: TRBJ1-2
d_gene: TRBD1
abundance: .
CDR3nt: TGCGCCAGCAGCCAAGACGGGCGGACAGGTCGTATTTATGGCTACACCTTC
CDR3aa: CASSQDGRTGRIYGYTF